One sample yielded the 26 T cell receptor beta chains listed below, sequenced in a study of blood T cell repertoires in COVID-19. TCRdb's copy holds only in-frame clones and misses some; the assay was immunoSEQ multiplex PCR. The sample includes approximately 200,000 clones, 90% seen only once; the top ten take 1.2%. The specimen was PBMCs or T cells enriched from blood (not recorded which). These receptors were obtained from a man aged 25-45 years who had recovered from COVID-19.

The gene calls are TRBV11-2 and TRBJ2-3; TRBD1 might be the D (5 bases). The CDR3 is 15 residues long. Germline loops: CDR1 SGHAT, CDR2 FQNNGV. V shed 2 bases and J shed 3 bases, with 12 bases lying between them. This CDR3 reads CASSLIGAQTDTQYF. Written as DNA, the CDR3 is TGTGCCAGCAGCTTAATAGGGGCGCAAACAGATACGCAGTATTTT.

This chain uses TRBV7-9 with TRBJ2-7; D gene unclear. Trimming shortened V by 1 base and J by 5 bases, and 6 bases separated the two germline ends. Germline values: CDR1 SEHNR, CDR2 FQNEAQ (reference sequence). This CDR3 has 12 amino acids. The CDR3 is CASSLGRNEQYF. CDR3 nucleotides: TGTGCCAGCAGCTTAGGCAGGAACGAGCAGTACTTC. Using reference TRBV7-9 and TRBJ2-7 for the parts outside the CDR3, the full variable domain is DTGVSQNPRHKITKRGQNVTFRCDPISEHNRLYWYRQTLGQGPEFLTYFQNEAQLEKSRLLSDRFSAERPKGSFSTLEIQRTEQGDSAMYLCASSLGRNEQYFGPGTRLTVT.

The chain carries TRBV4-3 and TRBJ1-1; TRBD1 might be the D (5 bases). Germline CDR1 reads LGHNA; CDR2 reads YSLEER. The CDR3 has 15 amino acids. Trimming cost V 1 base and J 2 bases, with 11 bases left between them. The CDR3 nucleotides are TGCGCCAGCAGCCAAGGGACACTCCTCAACACTGAAGCTTTCTTT. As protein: CASSQGTLLNTEAFF.

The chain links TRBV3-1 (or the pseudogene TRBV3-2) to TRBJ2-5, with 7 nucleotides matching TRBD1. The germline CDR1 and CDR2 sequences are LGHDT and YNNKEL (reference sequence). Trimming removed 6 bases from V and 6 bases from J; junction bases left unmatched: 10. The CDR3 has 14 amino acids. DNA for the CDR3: TGTGCCAGCAGTTTTCGGACAGGCGGGCAGACCCAGTACTTC. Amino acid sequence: CASSFRTGGQTQYF.

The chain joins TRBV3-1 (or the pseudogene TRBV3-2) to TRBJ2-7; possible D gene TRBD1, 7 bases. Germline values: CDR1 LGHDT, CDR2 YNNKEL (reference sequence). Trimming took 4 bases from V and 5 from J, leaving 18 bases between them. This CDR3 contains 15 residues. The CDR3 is CASSPNQGGGNEQYF. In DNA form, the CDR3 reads TGTGCCAGCAGCCCTAATCAAGGGGGCGGGAACGAGCAGTACTTC.

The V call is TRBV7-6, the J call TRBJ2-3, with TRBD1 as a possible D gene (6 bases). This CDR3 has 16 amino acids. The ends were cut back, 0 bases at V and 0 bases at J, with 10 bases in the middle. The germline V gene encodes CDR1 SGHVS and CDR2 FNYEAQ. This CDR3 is CASSLAATGSTDTQYF. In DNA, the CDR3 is TGTGCCAGCAGCTTAGCTGCGACAGGAAGCACAGATACGCAGTATTTT.

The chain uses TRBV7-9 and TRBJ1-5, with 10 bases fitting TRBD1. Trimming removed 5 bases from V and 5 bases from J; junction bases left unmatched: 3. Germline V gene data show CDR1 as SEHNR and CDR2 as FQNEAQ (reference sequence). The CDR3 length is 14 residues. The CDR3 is CASSMDRGDQPQHF. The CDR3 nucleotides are TGTGCCAGCAGCATGGACAGGGGGGATCAGCCCCAGCATTTT.

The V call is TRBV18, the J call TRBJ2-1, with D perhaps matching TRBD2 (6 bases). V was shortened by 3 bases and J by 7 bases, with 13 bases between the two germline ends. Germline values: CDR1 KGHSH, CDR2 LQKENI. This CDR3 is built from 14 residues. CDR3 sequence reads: CASSPGLPGNEQFF. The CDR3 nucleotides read TGTGCCAGCTCACCGGGACTCCCTGGGAATGAGCAGTTCTTC. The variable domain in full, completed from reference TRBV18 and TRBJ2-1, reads NAGVMQNPRHLVRRRGQEARLRCSPMKGHSHVYWYRQLPEEGLKFMVYLQKENIIDESGMPKERFSAEFPKEGPSILRIQQVVRGDSAAYFCASSPGLPGNEQFFGPGTRLTVL.

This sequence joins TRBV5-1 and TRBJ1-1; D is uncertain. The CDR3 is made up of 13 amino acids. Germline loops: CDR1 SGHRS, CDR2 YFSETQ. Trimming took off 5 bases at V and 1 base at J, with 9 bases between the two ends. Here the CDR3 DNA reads TGCGCCAGCAGTCATACAGAGAACACTGAAGCTTTCTTT. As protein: CASSHTENTEAFF.

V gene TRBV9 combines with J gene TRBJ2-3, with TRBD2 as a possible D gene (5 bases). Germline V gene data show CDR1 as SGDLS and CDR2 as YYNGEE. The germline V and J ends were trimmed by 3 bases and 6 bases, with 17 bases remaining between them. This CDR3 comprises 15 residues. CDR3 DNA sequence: TGTGCCAGCAGCGAAACTAGTGAAGGTAGCGATACGCAGTATTTT. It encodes CASSETSEGSDTQYF.

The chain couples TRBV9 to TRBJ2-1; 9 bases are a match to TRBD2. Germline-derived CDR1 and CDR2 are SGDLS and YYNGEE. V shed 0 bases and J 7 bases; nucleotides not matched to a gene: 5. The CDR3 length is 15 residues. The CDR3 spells CASSVGGGASNEQFF. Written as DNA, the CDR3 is TGTGCCAGCAGCGTAGGCGGGGGGGCATCAAATGAGCAGTTCTTC.

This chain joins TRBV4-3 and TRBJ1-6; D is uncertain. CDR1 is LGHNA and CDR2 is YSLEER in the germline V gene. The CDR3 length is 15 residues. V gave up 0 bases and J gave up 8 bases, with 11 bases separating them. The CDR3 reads CASSQDEQNYSPLHF. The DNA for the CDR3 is TGCGCCAGCAGCCAAGATGAACAGAATTATTCACCCCTCCACTTT.

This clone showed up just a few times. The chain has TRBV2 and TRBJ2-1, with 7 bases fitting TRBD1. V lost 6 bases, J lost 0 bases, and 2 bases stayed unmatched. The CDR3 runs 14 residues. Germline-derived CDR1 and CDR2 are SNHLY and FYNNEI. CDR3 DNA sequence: TGTGCCAGCAGCCGGGACAGCTCCTACAATGAGCAGTTCTTC. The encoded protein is CASSRDSSYNEQFF.

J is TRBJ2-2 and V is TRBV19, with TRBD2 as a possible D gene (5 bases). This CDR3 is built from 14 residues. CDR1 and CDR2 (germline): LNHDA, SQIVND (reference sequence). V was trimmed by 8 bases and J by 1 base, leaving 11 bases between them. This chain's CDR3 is CASQPGMNTGELFF. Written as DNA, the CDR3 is TGTGCCAGTCAGCCGGGAATGAACACCGGGGAGCTGTTTTTT.

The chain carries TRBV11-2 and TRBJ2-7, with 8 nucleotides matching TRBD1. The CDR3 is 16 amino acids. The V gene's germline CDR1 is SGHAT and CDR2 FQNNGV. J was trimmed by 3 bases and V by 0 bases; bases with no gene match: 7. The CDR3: CASSLDLGQGFYEQYF. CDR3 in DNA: TGTGCCAGCAGCTTAGACCTAGGACAGGGCTTCTACGAGCAGTACTTC.

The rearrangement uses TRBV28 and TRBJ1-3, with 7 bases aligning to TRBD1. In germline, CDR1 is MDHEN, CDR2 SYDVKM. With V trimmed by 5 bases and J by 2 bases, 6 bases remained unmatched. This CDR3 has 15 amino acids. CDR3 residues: CASSHRGGPGNTIYF. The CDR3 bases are TGTGCCAGCAGTCACAGGGGCGGCCCTGGAAACACCATATATTTT. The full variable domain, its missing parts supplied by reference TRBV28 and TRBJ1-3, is DVKVTQSSRYLVKRTGEKVFLECVQDMDHENMFWYRQDPGLGLRLIYFSYDVKMKEKGDIPEGYSVSREKKERFSLILESASTNQTSMYLCASSHRGGPGNTIYFGEGSWLTVV.

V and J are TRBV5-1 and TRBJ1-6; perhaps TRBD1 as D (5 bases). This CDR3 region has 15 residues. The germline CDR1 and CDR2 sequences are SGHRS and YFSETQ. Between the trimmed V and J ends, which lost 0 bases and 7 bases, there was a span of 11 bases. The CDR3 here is CASSLEGAMNSPLHF. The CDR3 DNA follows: TGCGCCAGCAGCTTGGAAGGGGCTATGAATTCACCCCTCCACTTT.

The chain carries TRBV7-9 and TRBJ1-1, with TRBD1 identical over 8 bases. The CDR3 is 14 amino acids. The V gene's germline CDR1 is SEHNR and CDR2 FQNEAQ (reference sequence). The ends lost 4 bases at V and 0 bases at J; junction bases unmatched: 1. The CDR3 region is CASSWDRMNTEAFF. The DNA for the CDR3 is TGTGCCAGCAGCTGGGACAGGATGAACACTGAAGCTTTCTTT.

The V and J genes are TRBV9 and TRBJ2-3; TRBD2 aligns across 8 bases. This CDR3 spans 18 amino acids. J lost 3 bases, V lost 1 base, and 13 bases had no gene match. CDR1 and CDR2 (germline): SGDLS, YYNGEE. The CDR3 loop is CASSVREVFRGGTDTQYF. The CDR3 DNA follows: TGTGCCAGCAGCGTAAGAGAGGTCTTTCGGGGGGGGACAGATACGCAGTATTTT.

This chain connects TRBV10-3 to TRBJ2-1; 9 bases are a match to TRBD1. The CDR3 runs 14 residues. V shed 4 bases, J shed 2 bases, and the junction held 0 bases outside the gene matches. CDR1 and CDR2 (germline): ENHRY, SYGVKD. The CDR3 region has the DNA TGTGCCATCAGTGGACAGGGGGCCTACAATGAGCAGTTCTTC. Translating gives CAISGQGAYNEQFF.

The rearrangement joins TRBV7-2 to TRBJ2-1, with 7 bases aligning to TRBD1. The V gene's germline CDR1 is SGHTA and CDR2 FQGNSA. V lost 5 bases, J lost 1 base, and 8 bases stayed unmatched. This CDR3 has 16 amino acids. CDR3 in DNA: TGTGCCAGCAGCCCCGTGGTCAGGGGGTCCTACAATGAGCAGTTCTTC. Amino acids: CASSPVVRGSYNEQFF.

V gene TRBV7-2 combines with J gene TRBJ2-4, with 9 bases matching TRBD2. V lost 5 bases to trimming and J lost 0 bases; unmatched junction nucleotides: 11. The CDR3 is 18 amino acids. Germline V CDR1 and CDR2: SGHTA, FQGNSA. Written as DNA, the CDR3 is TGTGCCAGCAGCCCTAGCGGGAAACTCTATGGAGCCAAAAACATTCAGTACTTC. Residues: CASSPSGKLYGAKNIQYF.

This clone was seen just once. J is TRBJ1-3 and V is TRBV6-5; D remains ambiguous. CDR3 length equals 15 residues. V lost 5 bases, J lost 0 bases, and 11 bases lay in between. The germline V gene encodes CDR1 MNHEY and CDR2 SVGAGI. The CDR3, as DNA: TGTGCCAGCAGTACGACACACCGCTCTGGAAACACCATATATTTT. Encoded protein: CASSTTHRSGNTIYF.

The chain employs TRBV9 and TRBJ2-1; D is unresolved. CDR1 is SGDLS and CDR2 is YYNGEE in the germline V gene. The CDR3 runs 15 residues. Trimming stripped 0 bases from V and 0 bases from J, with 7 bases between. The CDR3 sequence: CASSVEPSSYNEQFF. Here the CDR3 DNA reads TGTGCCAGCAGCGTAGAGCCAAGCTCCTACAATGAGCAGTTCTTC.

The CDR3 nucleotides are TGTGCCAGCAGCCAACTAGCGAAGAGCTCCTACAATGAGCAGTTCTTC. Amino acid sequence: CASSQLAKSSYNEQFF. The chain joins TRBV11-3 to TRBJ2-1; 7 nucleotides match TRBD2. CDR1 and CDR2 (germline): SGHNT, YENEEA. The V gene end was trimmed by 5 bases and the J gene end by 0 bases; junction bases not matched to a gene: 7. The CDR3 length is 16 residues.

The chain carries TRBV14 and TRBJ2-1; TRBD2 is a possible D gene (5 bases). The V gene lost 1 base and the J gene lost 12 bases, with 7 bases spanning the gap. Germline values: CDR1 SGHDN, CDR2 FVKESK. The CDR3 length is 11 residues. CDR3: CASSQGAGQFF. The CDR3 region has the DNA TGTGCCAGCAGCCAAGGCGCGGGGCAGTTCTTC.